The 26 T cell receptor beta chains below all came from one sample that was sequenced in a study of shared T cell receptors in the human thymus. TCRdb's table, derived via immunoSEQ multiplex PCR, lists solely in-frame clones and lacks some. The data show some 660,000 clones, about 89% seen once. This sample was also put to use in a study of human thymus T cells.

The specimen was thymocytes. These receptor sequences come from a boy less than two years old with a congenital heart defect.

The gene calls are TRBV4-1 and TRBJ2-1; D is possibly TRBD2 (7 bases). Trimming stripped 1 base from V and 5 bases from J, with 15 bases between. Germline CDR1 reads MGHRA; CDR2 reads YSYEKL. The CDR3 has 16 amino acids. The CDR3 DNA is TGCGCCAGCAGCCAAGTTTGGGGCGGGGGCAACAATGAGCAGTTCTTC. Amino acid sequence: CASSQVWGGGNNEQFF.

The sample holds a few counts of this clone. This chain uses TRBV5-6 with TRBJ2-1, with 9 bases aligning to TRBD1. The CDR3 sequence is 15 residues long. V shed 2 bases, J shed 6 bases, and the junction held 6 bases outside the gene matches. CDR1 SGHDT and CDR2 YYEEEE come from the germline V gene. In DNA, the CDR3 is TGTGCCAGCAGCTTAGGAGACAGGGGGATCAATGAGCAGTTCTTC. Amino acid sequence: CASSLGDRGINEQFF.

This chain connects TRBV27 to TRBJ1-3, with D uncertain. The CDR3 extends over 13 amino acids. From germline, CDR1 is MNHEY and CDR2 SMNVEV (reference sequence). V lost 5 bases and J 0 bases, leaving 5 bases between the germline ends. In DNA, the CDR3 is TGTGCCAGCAGTCCATCCTCTGGAAACACCATATATTTT. Protein sequence: CASSPSSGNTIYF.

The chain recombines TRBV5-6 with TRBJ2-1; D perhaps matches TRBD1 (6 bases). The V end was cut by 0 bases, the J end by 6 bases, with 10 bases between. Germline loops: CDR1 SGHDT, CDR2 YYEEEE. This CDR3 comprises 14 residues. CDR3 amino acids: CASSLDRAGNEQFF. CDR3 bases: TGTGCCAGCAGCTTGGACAGGGCGGGCAATGAGCAGTTCTTC.

The chain uses TRBV18 and TRBJ2-3, with 8 bases aligning to TRBD2. Unmatched junction bases numbered 5, after V lost 0 bases and J lost 6 bases. This CDR3 spans 15 amino acids. The germline CDR1 and CDR2 sequences are KGHSH and LQKENI. CDR3 loop: CASSPPGTRADTQYF. CDR3 nucleotide sequence: TGTGCCAGCTCACCACCCGGGACTAGAGCCGATACGCAGTATTTT.

V usage is TRBV18 and J usage is TRBJ1-3; TRBD1 aligns across 7 bases. V was clipped by 3 bases and J by 1 base; unmatched bases: 9. The CDR3 is 17 residues long. Germline values: CDR1 KGHSH, CDR2 LQKENI. The chain's CDR3 is CASSPYRGLFSGNTIYF. The CDR3 DNA is TGTGCCAGCTCACCGTATAGGGGGCTTTTTTCTGGAAACACCATATATTTT.

V is TRBV7-3 and J is TRBJ1-2, with D possibly being TRBD1 (5 bases). Germline values: CDR1 SGHTA, CDR2 FQGTGA. Deletions cut 5 bases from V and 5 bases from J, with 21 bases between. The CDR3 length is 16 residues. CDR3 protein: CASSPKPQGTGYGYTF. The CDR3 DNA reads TGTGCCAGCAGCCCAAAACCTCAGGGAACTGGTTATGGCTACACCTTC.

The chain combines TRBV4-3 with TRBJ2-1, with D perhaps matching TRBD2 (6 bases). Germline assignment: CDR1 LGHNA and CDR2 YSLEER. The CDR3 runs 17 residues. The ends were cut back, 0 bases at V and 6 bases at J, with 18 bases in the middle. The CDR3 here is CASSQERRTGGCNEQFF. The CDR3 DNA is TGCGCCAGCAGCCAAGAAAGACGCACCGGGGGATGCAATGAGCAGTTCTTC.

This clone was counted a single time. The chain combines TRBV4-3 with TRBJ2-5, with D possibly matching TRBD1 (6 bases). The CDR3 totals 14 residues. V was pared by 2 bases and J by 2 bases, with 9 bases between. Looked up from germline, CDR1 is LGHNA and CDR2 is YSLEER. The CDR3 DNA sequence: TGCGCCAGCAGCCAAACCGGGACACAAGAGACCCAGTACTTC. Its translation: CASSQTGTQETQYF.

This chain links TRBV9 with TRBJ2-2; TRBD2 might be the D (6 bases). Trimming left V 2 bases short and J 2 bases short, with 16 bases between. The CDR3 spans 17 residues. Germline V lookup: CDR1 SGDLS, CDR2 YYNGEE. The CDR3 loop reads CASSVRFGGINTGELFF. The CDR3 coding sequence is TGTGCCAGCAGCGTGCGATTCGGCGGGATCAACACCGGGGAGCTGTTTTTT.

This sequence joins TRBV11-2 and TRBJ2-5; 11 positions match TRBD2. In germline, CDR1 is SGHAT, CDR2 FQNNGV. V gave up 1 base and J gave up 1 base; unmatched junction bases: 5. The CDR3 spans 17 residues. The CDR3 sequence: CASSLVGLAGGQETQYF. The CDR3 DNA reads as TGTGCCAGCAGCTTAGTCGGCCTAGCGGGGGGCCAAGAGACCCAGTACTTC.

This clone was picked up a small number of times. Other DNA sequences in this sample translate to the same CDR3. V and J are TRBV19 and TRBJ1-3, with D unclear. The CDR3 totals 14 residues. Germline-derived CDR1 and CDR2 are LNHDA and SQIVND (reference sequence). Trimming pared 2 bases from V and 0 bases from J, leaving 5 bases between. The CDR3 here is CASSITGSGNTIYF. CDR3 DNA sequence: TGTGCCAGTAGTATAACTGGCTCTGGAAACACCATATATTTT.

V is TRBV4-1 and J is TRBJ1-1; the D is unclear. The CDR3 has 14 amino acids. Germline-derived CDR1 and CDR2 are MGHRA and YSYEKL. Trimming pared 0 bases from V and 4 bases from J, leaving 9 bases between. DNA for the CDR3: TGCGCCAGCAGCCAAGATGGTTCCAGCACTGAAGCTTTCTTT. Amino acids: CASSQDGSSTEAFF.

The chain is built from TRBV5-6 and TRBJ1-6, with D maybe TRBD1 (5 bases). Germline loops: CDR1 SGHDT, CDR2 YYEEEE. This CDR3 region has 17 residues. The germline V and J ends were trimmed by 1 base and 7 bases, with 18 bases remaining between them. The CDR3 spells CASSLWLYDRQNSPLHF. CDR3 DNA sequence: TGTGCCAGCAGCTTGTGGTTATACGACAGACAAAATTCACCCCTCCACTTT.

The chain carries TRBV28 and TRBJ1-2, with D possibly TRBD1 on 5 matching bases. Germline V gene sequence: CDR1 MDHEN, CDR2 SYDVKM. V gave up 3 bases and J gave up 5 bases, with 16 bases separating them. The CDR3 loop spans 15 amino acids. The CDR3 nucleotides are TGTGCCAGCAGTTTTAACAGGCCGGATGGATATGGCTACACCTTC. Its translation is CASSFNRPDGYGYTF.

This chain links TRBV5-1 with TRBJ2-7, with 7 bases matching TRBD2. Trimming at V came to 5 bases and at J to 1 base, leaving 9 bases not matched to a gene. The CDR3 has 15 amino acids. The germline V gene has CDR1 SGHRS and CDR2 YFSETQ. The CDR3 reads CASSFGLGVSYEQYF. The CDR3 DNA sequence: TGCGCCAGCAGTTTTGGACTAGGGGTTTCCTACGAGCAGTACTTC.

This clone appeared a single time. V and J are TRBV15 and TRBJ2-1; 8 nucleotides match TRBD2. From germline, CDR1 is LNHNV and CDR2 YYDKDF (reference sequence). V dropped 0 bases and J dropped 8; count of bases not matched to a gene: 12. This CDR3 region has 17 residues. Written as DNA, the CDR3 is TGTGCCACCAGCAGAGATAGTGGGACTAGGGCTAGGGATGAGCAGTTCTTC. Translating it yields CATSRDSGTRARDEQFF.

This clone was seen once. This chain uses TRBV16 with TRBJ1-1; no definite D call. Trimming stripped 4 bases from V and 7 bases from J, with 7 bases between. Germline assignment: CDR1 KGHSY and CDR2 FQNENV. This CDR3 spans 11 amino acids. CDR3 loop: CASSPGGEAFF. The DNA of the CDR3 is TGTGCCAGCAGCCCCGGAGGTGAAGCTTTCTTT.

The DNA for the CDR3 is TGTGCCAGTAGTACCCTTCCGAGGACCGGGGAGCTGTTTTTT. Its translation is CASSTLPRTGELFF. The chain carries TRBV19 and TRBJ2-2; D is unclear. The CDR3 loop spans 14 amino acids. Germline CDR1 LNHDA, CDR2 SQIVND (reference sequence). V was shortened by 4 bases and J by 5 bases, with 11 bases between the two germline ends.

The genes are TRBV19 and TRBJ1-5, with unresolved D. Germline loops: CDR1 LNHDA, CDR2 SQIVND (reference sequence). The CDR3 runs 14 residues. Trimming pared 6 bases from V and 5 bases from J, leaving 14 bases between. The CDR3 DNA is TGTGCCAGTAGAAAAGACATTCTCCATCAGCCCCAGCATTTT. Translated, it gives CASRKDILHQPQHF.

The sample holds one count of this clone. This chain joins TRBV6-5 and TRBJ2-1; D is possibly TRBD2 (5 bases). V lost 4 bases and J lost 2, with 12 bases in between. This CDR3 region has 15 residues. Germline CDR1 MNHEY, CDR2 SVGAGI. DNA of the CDR3: TGTGCCAGCAGTTCGGAGACTACCGCCTACAATGAGCAGTTCTTC. Its translation: CASSSETTAYNEQFF.

The chain links TRBV6-5 to TRBJ2-7; D gene uncertain. Germline V gene lookup returns CDR1 MNHEY and CDR2 SVGAGI. V lost 7 bases to trimming and J lost 3 bases, with 10 bases between them. The CDR3 runs to 12 residues. The CDR3 loop is CASKHGDYEQYF. CDR3 coding DNA: TGTGCCAGCAAGCACGGTGACTACGAGCAGTACTTC.

The genes are TRBV5-6 and TRBJ1-1; D might be TRBD1 (6 bases). The CDR3 contains 15 residues. Between the trimmed V and J ends, which lost 0 bases and 0 bases, there was a span of 9 bases. The V gene's germline CDR1 is SGHDT and CDR2 YYEEEE. In DNA form, the CDR3 reads TGTGCCAGCAGCTTGGTGGACAGCTTGAACACTGAAGCTTTCTTT. This encodes CASSLVDSLNTEAFF. Filled out from reference TRBV5-6 and TRBJ1-1, the complete variable domain reads DAGVTQSPTHLIKTRGQQVTLRCSPKSGHDTVSWYQQALGQGPQFIFQYYEEEERQRGNFPDRFSGHQFPNYSSELNVNALLLGDSALYLCASSLVDSLNTEAFFGQGTRLTVV.

This clone was detected a few times. This sequence joins TRBV13 and TRBJ1-1, with 8 positions matching TRBD1. V dropped 2 bases and J dropped 3; count of bases not matched to a gene: 5. The CDR3 runs 15 residues. CDR1 is PRHDT, CDR2 FYEKMQ, per germline (reference sequence). CDR3 bases: TGTGCCAGCAGCTTATTACAGGGGGTGGACACTGAAGCTTTCTTT. Protein sequence: CASSLLQGVDTEAFF. The whole variable domain, filled in from reference TRBV13 and TRBJ1-1, reads AAGVIQSPRHLIKEKRETATLKCYPIPRHDTVYWYQQGPGQDPQFLISFYEKMQSDKGSIPDRFSAQQFSDYHSELNMSSLELGDSALYFCASSLLQGVDTEAFFGQGTRLTVV.

The chain uses TRBV7-2 and TRBJ1-4, with D uncertain. V lost 2 bases to trimming and J lost 8 bases, with 6 bases between them. This CDR3 spans 12 amino acids. The V gene's germline CDR1 is SGHTA and CDR2 FQGNSA. CDR3: CASSLSDEKLFF. The DNA of the CDR3 is TGTGCCAGCAGCTTAAGCGACGAAAAACTGTTTTTT.

The chain couples TRBV5-6 to TRBJ2-1; TRBD2 matches 9 bases. The CDR3 loop spans 15 amino acids. V shed 3 bases and J 4 bases; nucleotides not matched to a gene: 5. CDR1 is SGHDT and CDR2 is YYEEEE in the germline V gene. The CDR3 protein is CASSSLAGKYNEQFF. CDR3 DNA sequence: TGTGCCAGCAGCTCTCTAGCGGGGAAGTACAATGAGCAGTTCTTC.